These T cell receptor beta chains were read from a single sample in a study of blood T cell repertoires in COVID-19. Assay used: immunoSEQ multiplex PCR; TCRdb lists only in-frame clones, some missing. Found here are roughly 400,000 clones, around 90% of them singletons; the top ten hold roughly 2%. The sample consisted of PBMCs or T cells enriched from blood (not recorded which). The receptors derive from a woman in her 40s with acute COVID-19. Both conserved end residues are part of each CDR3. Each record gives: V gene, J gene, CDR3 protein.

>TRBV6-2/TRBV6-3|TRBJ1-4
CASSPTGTSREKLFF
>TRBV7-9|TRBJ2-5
CASSLGPTTPKETQYF
>TRBV30|TRBJ1-6
CAWRRPGSSYNSPLHF
>TRBV14|TRBJ2-4
CASSQGHRAGLAKNIQYF
>TRBV5-1|TRBJ2-1
CASSLALAGNEQFF
>TRBV7-9|TRBJ2-1
CASTLLAGGHLEFF
>TRBV5-1|TRBJ1-4
CASSSGQGASNEKLFF
>TRBV7-2|TRBJ1-3
CASSLVGGQGTGNTIYF
>TRBV3-1/TRBV3-2|TRBJ1-1
CASSPHTGGMAFF
>TRBV14|TRBJ1-6
CASSQRQNLNSPLHF
>TRBV5-4|TRBJ1-4
CASSLQGADEKLFF
>TRBV11-3|TRBJ2-5
CASSLGQGAVQETQYF
>TRBV19|TRBJ2-2
CASSIYRDNGELFF
>TRBV19|TRBJ2-2
CASSQQGTGELFF
>TRBV19|TRBJ1-1
CASSIDGTGATEAFF
>TRBV5-6|TRBJ2-1
CASSSEVEQFF
>TRBV13|TRBJ1-1
CASSLGLIGVQNTEAFF
>TRBV5-1|TRBJ2-2
CASSLVQGASNTGELFF
>TRBV2|TRBJ1-2
CASSESGARGGYGYTF
>TRBV27|TRBJ2-7
CASSLLKSTGTLHEQYF
>TRBV18|TRBJ2-5
CASSPGQRKETQYF
>TRBV5-5|TRBJ2-2
CASSLVTGGNPGELFF
>TRBV9|TRBJ1-1
CASSVYSMNTEAFF
>TRBV2|TRBJ2-2
CASSEVWRGVPGELFF
>TRBV5-1|TRBJ2-7
CASSLDTSYEQYF
>TRBV5-6|TRBJ1-2
CASSSTGGDYGYTF
>TRBV5-8|TRBJ1-1
CASSLEWGLRVNTEAFF
>TRBV5-1|TRBJ1-3
CASSEGGVTGNTIYF
>TRBV19|TRBJ1-5
CASRSGQGAGQPQHF
>TRBV20-1|TRBJ2-2
CSASYASGGRDGELFF
>TRBV18|TRBJ1-1
CASSLRDRDEAFF
>TRBV5-5|TRBJ2-1
CASSFGRGSYNEQFF
>TRBV7-2|TRBJ2-3
CASSYNKQGPTQYF
>TRBV7-2|TRBJ2-3
CASSLDLAWRDTQYF
>TRBV6-1|TRBJ1-5
CASSDLDRAQPQHF
>TRBV10-2|TRBJ2-7
CASSLAPDRGLEQYF
>TRBV15|TRBJ2-1
CATSGGTSGAQFF
>TRBV12-3/TRBV12-4|TRBJ1-1
CASSLSPGTEAFF
>TRBV7-2|TRBJ1-1
CASSLRGRTEAFF
>TRBV19|TRBJ1-2
CASSIPPGGNYGYTF
>TRBV27|TRBJ1-1
CASRAGQGGTEAFF
>TRBV5-1|TRBJ2-7
CASSLTGGAYEQYF
>TRBV27|TRBJ1-1
CASRSTGNANTEAFF
>TRBV27|TRBJ1-2
CASSPGTGGAFGYTF
>TRBV12-5|TRBJ2-1
CASGLSPLAYNEQFF
>TRBV5-5|TRBJ1-3
CASSNFQGGNTIYF
>TRBV30|TRBJ2-1
CAWSAGWASGGWKFF
>TRBV18|TRBJ1-3
CASSPSAGSSGNTIYF
>TRBV11-2|TRBJ2-2
CASSLGRVNTGELFF
>TRBV4-1|TRBJ1-5
CASSQIKTGYSNQPQHF
>TRBV6-5|TRBJ1-6
CASGRDRTGNSPLHF
>TRBV7-9|TRBJ1-6
CASSPTGPESPLHF
>TRBV19|TRBJ2-7
CASSRSGGGYEQYF
>TRBV6-6|TRBJ1-6
CASSYPPGSNSPLHF
>TRBV7-9|TRBJ1-1
CASSLLQGNTEAFF